These 30 T cell receptor beta chains originate from one sample sequenced in a study of response to subunit inactivated influenza vaccine. In TCRdb, the RT-PCR reads were re-called with MiXCR into one record per CDR3 protein. Among hundreds of thousands of distinct CDR3 sequences, about 25% were seen once, and the ten largest hold around 2%. Sequences were derived from CD4+ T cells sorted from PBMCs, sampled approximately 5 days after vaccination. The origin of the receptors is a man aged 45-65 years who received an inactivated influenza vaccine.

V and J are TRBV7-2 and TRBJ2-1; 11 bases are a match to TRBD2. V shed 6 bases and J 7 bases; nucleotides not matched to a gene: 11. The CDR3 is 16 amino acids. Germline V gene data show CDR1 as SGHTA and CDR2 as FQGNSA. This chain's CDR3 is CASSHSGTSGMNEQFF. CDR3 nucleotides: TGTGCCAGCAGTCATTCGGGGACTAGCGGAATGAATGAGCAGTTCTTC.

The chain joins TRBV7-2 to TRBJ2-4; D is perhaps TRBD2 (7 bases). This CDR3 is 13 amino acids long. Germline V gene data show CDR1 as SGHTA and CDR2 as FQGNSA. V shed 8 bases and J shed 3 bases, with 11 bases lying between them. CDR3 DNA sequence: TGTGCCAGCCGGGGGGCCGTCAAAAACATTCAGTACTTC. Its translation: CASRGAVKNIQYF.

This clonotype was observed a few times. The rearrangement uses TRBV6-2 or TRBV6-3 and TRBJ2-5; D is possibly TRBD1 (5 bases). CDR3 length: 12 amino acids. The V gene lost 6 bases and the J gene lost 10 bases, with 15 bases spanning the gap. CDR1 MNHEY and CDR2 SVGEGT come from the germline V gene. CDR3 DNA sequence: TGTGCCAGCAGAGAAACCCAGGGAAGCCAGTACTTC. It yields the protein CASRETQGSQYF.

This rearrangement joins TRBV16 to TRBJ1-4; tentative D call: TRBD1 (5 bases). V was shortened by 0 bases and J by 3 bases, with 8 bases between the two germline ends. The length of the CDR3 is 15 residues. Looked up from germline, CDR1 is KGHSY and CDR2 is FQNENV. The CDR3 region has the DNA TGTGCCAGCAGCCAATCCCGACAGCCTAATGAAAAACTGTTTTTT. This encodes CASSQSRQPNEKLFF. The variable domain in full, completed from reference TRBV16 and TRBJ1-4, reads GEEVAQTPKHLVRGEGQKAKLYCAPIKGHSYVFWYQQVLKNEFKFLISFQNENVFDETGMPKERFSAKCLPNSPCSLEIQATKLEDSAVYFCASSQSRQPNEKLFFGSGTQLSVL.

This clonotype came up a few times. The rearrangement links TRBV20-1 to TRBJ2-7, with 11 bases lining up with TRBD2. This CDR3 contains 13 residues. Germline V gives CDR1 DFQATT, CDR2 SNEGSKA (reference sequence). Unmatched junction bases numbered 4, after V lost 5 bases and J lost 4 bases. CDR3 bases: TGCAGTGCTCGACTAGCGGGAATGTACGAGCAGTACTTC. It translates to CSARLAGMYEQYF.

In this sample, this clonotype turned up many times. The junction differs from germline at one of its ends, possibly a read error. V usage is TRBV5-1 and J usage is TRBJ2-3; 12 positions match TRBD2. The CDR3 loop spans 16 amino acids. The germline V gene has CDR1 SGHRS and CDR2 YFSETQ. The CDR3 DNA reads as TGTGCCAGCAGTTTGGGGACTAGCGGGAGCACAGATACGCAGTATTTT. It encodes CASSLGTSGSTDTQYF.

This chain joins TRBV20-1 and TRBJ2-7; D may be TRBD2 (6 bases). The V end was cut by 3 bases, the J end by 3 bases, with 12 bases between. CDR1 DFQATT and CDR2 SNEGSKA come from the germline V gene (reference sequence). The CDR3 is 13 residues long. The CDR3 sequence is CSASPGVYYEQYF. The CDR3 region has the DNA TGCAGTGCTAGTCCGGGAGTTTACTACGAGCAGTACTTC.

This clonotype occurred a few times. The V call is TRBV5-1, the J call TRBJ2-3, with D maybe TRBD1 (5 bases). This CDR3 contains 15 residues. Germline CDR1 is SGHRS and CDR2 is YFSETQ. The V gene lost 4 bases and the J gene lost 2 bases, with 14 bases spanning the gap. The DNA of the CDR3 is TGCGCCAGCAGCCGGACAACACCCAACACAGATACGCAGTATTTT. Amino acid sequence: CASSRTTPNTDTQYF.

The chain combines TRBV4-1 with TRBJ1-5; D is unclear. The ends were cut back, 3 bases at V and 6 bases at J, with 15 bases in the middle. Germline V gene data show CDR1 as MGHRA and CDR2 as YSYEKL. This CDR3 has 15 residues. The CDR3 region is CASSQMLGTAQPQHF. In DNA form, the CDR3 reads TGCGCCAGCAGCCAGATGTTAGGAACCGCTCAGCCCCAGCATTTT.

The chain carries TRBV9 and TRBJ2-7; D might be TRBD1 (6 bases). Trimming took 3 bases from V and 2 from J, leaving 12 bases between them. This CDR3 comprises 14 residues. Germline assignment: CDR1 SGDLS and CDR2 YYNGEE. As DNA, the CDR3 is TGTGCCAGCAGCGCCTCGACAGGACCCTACGAGCAGTACTTC. Amino acid sequence: CASSASTGPYEQYF.

This clonotype appeared a few times. The rearrangement uses TRBV11-1 and TRBJ2-3; TRBD2 agrees at 7 bases. Germline V gene data show CDR1 as SGHAT and CDR2 as FQDESV (reference sequence). J gave up 2 bases and V 1 base, and 12 bases lay outside the gene matches. This CDR3 has 18 amino acids. CDR3 DNA: TGTGCCAGCAGCTTAGTCCGAAAAACGGGAGGATCCACAGATACGCAGTATTTT. This encodes CASSLVRKTGGSTDTQYF.

This clonotype was detected many times. The chain couples TRBV29-1 to TRBJ2-7, with 9 bases aligning to TRBD2. There are 13 residues in the CDR3. The V gene's germline CDR1 is SQVTM and CDR2 ANQGSEA. V shed 2 bases, J shed 6 bases, and the junction held 5 bases outside the gene matches. CDR3 residues: CSVERVLAGEQYF. CDR3 bases: TGCAGCGTTGAACGGGTACTAGCGGGCGAGCAGTACTTC.

A few counts support this clonotype. The rearrangement uses TRBV6-5 and TRBJ2-2; 7 bases agree with TRBD1. Germline CDR1 is MNHEY and CDR2 is SVGAGI. The CDR3 is made up of 19 amino acids. The ends lost 4 bases at V and 2 bases at J; junction bases unmatched: 16. The DNA for the CDR3 is TGTGCCAGCAGTTGGCCTCGGTTGACGGGACAGATTAACACCGGGGAGCTGTTTTTT. Translation gives CASSWPRLTGQINTGELFF.

This clonotype turned up a few times. CDR3 sequence: CASSSLGLNTEAFF. CDR3 bases: TGTGCCAGCAGTAGCCTTGGACTGAACACTGAAGCTTTCTTT. The chain is built from TRBV11-2 and TRBJ1-1; D remains unclear. Germline V gene lookup returns CDR1 SGHAT and CDR2 FQNNGV. The CDR3 is made up of 14 amino acids. The V end lost 6 bases, the J end lost 0 bases, and 11 bases lay between the germline ends.

This clonotype was found many times. V usage is TRBV6-6 and J usage is TRBJ2-5, with no clear D. Germline CDR1 and CDR2: MNHNY and SVGAGI (reference sequence). V lost 6 bases, J lost 4 bases, and 9 bases lay in between. The CDR3 loop spans 12 amino acids. The CDR3 spells CASSPKGETQYF. The CDR3 DNA is TGTGCCAGCAGCCCAAAGGGAGAGACCCAGTACTTC.

V is TRBV6-5 and J is TRBJ2-7; the D is unclear. The germline gives CDR1 MNHEY, CDR2 SVGAGI. V dropped 4 bases and J dropped 3 bases, with 13 bases sitting between them. This CDR3 has 14 amino acids. CDR3 in amino acids: CASSSYAGYYEQYF. In nucleotides, the CDR3 is TGTGCCAGCAGTTCTTATGCAGGTTACTACGAGCAGTACTTC.

This clonotype was recorded a few times. This rearrangement joins TRBV15 to TRBJ1-5; D unclear. The CDR3 is 12 amino acids. Trimming pared 5 bases from V and 7 bases from J, leaving 9 bases between. Germline V gene sequence: CDR1 LNHNV, CDR2 YYDKDF (reference sequence). CDR3 DNA sequence: TGTGCCACCAGCCGGGAGCGGCAGCCCCAGCATTTT. Translated, it gives CATSRERQPQHF.

The chain links TRBV29-1 to TRBJ2-5; the D is unclear. The germline V gene encodes CDR1 SQVTM and CDR2 ANQGSEA. The CDR3 loop spans 12 amino acids. V lost 8 bases and J 5 bases, leaving 15 bases between the germline ends. The CDR3 region is CSFTQAHETQYF. In nucleotides, the CDR3 is TGCAGCTTCACGCAGGCACACGAGACCCAGTACTTC.

The rearrangement joins TRBV9 to TRBJ2-4, with D perhaps matching TRBD1 (5 bases). V lost 2 bases and J 7 bases, leaving 10 bases between the germline ends. This CDR3 is built from 13 residues. Germline V gives CDR1 SGDLS, CDR2 YYNGEE. CDR3 in DNA: TGTGCCAGCAGCGTGGGGCCAGATAACATTCAGTACTTC. Its translation is CASSVGPDNIQYF.

This clonotype has a handful of counts. V usage is TRBV6-2 or TRBV6-3 and J usage is TRBJ2-2; D is ambiguous. V shed 7 bases and J shed 3 bases, with 12 bases lying between them. CDR1 is MNHEY and CDR2 is SVGEGT in the germline V gene. The CDR3 runs to 14 residues. CDR3 sequence: CASTQDHYTGELFF. CDR3 bases: TGTGCCAGCACCCAAGACCATTACACCGGGGAGCTGTTTTTT.

The J gene is TRBJ2-1, the V gene TRBV15; unclear D gene. Germline V gene sequence: CDR1 LNHNV, CDR2 YYDKDF (reference sequence). The length of the CDR3 is 15 residues. Trimming removed 1 base at V and 2 bases at J, with 9 bases between. This CDR3 is CATSRATGTYNEQFF. CDR3 in DNA: TGTGCCACCAGCAGAGCTACCGGAACCTACAATGAGCAGTTCTTC.

V and J are TRBV20-1 and TRBJ2-2; 13 nucleotides agree with TRBD2. After removal of 6 bases from V and 7 bases from J, the junction contained 11 bases not matched to a gene. There are 16 residues in the CDR3. CDR1 and CDR2 from the germline V gene are DFQATT and SNEGSKA (reference sequence). This chain's CDR3 is CSAPRGTSGAYGELFF. CDR3 nucleotide sequence: TGCAGTGCCCCCCGCGGGACTAGCGGGGCCTACGGGGAGCTGTTTTTT.

Here the CDR3 reads CASSKPGGETQYF. The CDR3 DNA reads TGTGCCAGCAGCAAGCCGGGCGGGGAGACCCAGTACTTC. The chain uses TRBV7-6 and TRBJ2-5; D perhaps matches TRBD2 (5 bases). With 5 bases removed from V and 5 bases from J, the gap between germline ends came to 12 bases. The CDR3 contains 13 residues. Looked up from germline, CDR1 is SGHVS and CDR2 is FNYEAQ.

Only a few counts were recorded for this clonotype. The V gene is TRBV6-6, the J gene TRBJ2-7; D remains ambiguous. Per germline, CDR1 MNHNY and CDR2 SVGAGI (reference sequence). The CDR3 is 12 amino acids. V was pared by 2 bases and J by 7 bases, with 9 bases between. This chain's CDR3 is CASSYPLGEQYF. CDR3 bases: TGTGCCAGCAGTTACCCGTTAGGGGAGCAGTACTTC.

This clonotype was seen a few times. The chain recombines TRBV4-3 with TRBJ2-3; 10 positions agree with TRBD2. This CDR3 region has 17 residues. Germline V lookup: CDR1 LGHNA, CDR2 YSLEER. Germline trimming cut 4 bases from V and 0 bases from J; bases unmatched to any gene: 7. The CDR3, as DNA: TGCGCCAGCAGCCGTATAACTAGCGGGGCCAGCACAGATACGCAGTATTTT. It yields the protein CASSRITSGASTDTQYF.

This clonotype was found a few times. V gene TRBV10-3 combines with J gene TRBJ2-3; 8 bases line up with TRBD2. With V trimmed by 10 bases and J by 2 bases, 11 bases remained unmatched. CDR1 is ENHRY and CDR2 is SYGVKD in the germline V gene. This CDR3 is 15 amino acids long. Here the CDR3 DNA reads TGTGCCACCGTTTCGAGCGGGGGCCTCACAGATACGCAGTATTTT. Its translation: CATVSSGGLTDTQYF.

The chain employs TRBV20-1 and TRBJ2-5, with D unresolved. V shed 5 bases and J shed 5 bases, with 12 bases lying between them. Germline CDR1 is DFQATT and CDR2 is SNEGSKA (reference sequence). The CDR3 runs 12 residues. The CDR3 nucleotides are TGCAGTGCTGCCCTCTGGTTTGAGACCCAGTACTTC. It codes for CSAALWFETQYF.

V and J are TRBV3-1 and TRBJ2-7; the D is unclear. Germline lookup yields CDR1 LGHDT and CDR2 YNNKEL (reference sequence). The CDR3 has 13 amino acids. V lost 0 bases to trimming and J lost 12 bases, with 15 bases between them. This CDR3 is CASSQERAQASYF. For the CDR3, the DNA is TGTGCCAGCAGCCAAGAACGGGCGCAAGCGTCGTACTTC.

The table lists this clonotype with a few counts. This chain connects TRBV12-3 or TRBV12-4 to TRBJ2-5, with 7 bases matching TRBD1. This CDR3 comprises 15 residues. J was trimmed by 1 base and V by 4 bases; bases with no gene match: 6. Here the CDR3 reads CASSSHDRAQETQYF. The CDR3 DNA follows: TGTGCCAGCAGTTCTCATGACAGGGCCCAAGAGACCCAGTACTTC.

This chain joins TRBV5-1 and TRBJ2-2; weak D call: TRBD1 (6 bases). CDR3 length: 16 amino acids. V lost 7 bases and J 7 bases, leaving 23 bases between the germline ends. Germline V gene lookup returns CDR1 SGHRS and CDR2 YFSETQ. The CDR3 coding sequence is TGCGCCAGCGGGGGCTCAGGGGCGAATCGAGGCGGGGAGCTGTTTTTT. This translates into CASGGSGANRGGELFF. The full variable domain, completed using reference TRBV5-1 and TRBJ2-2, is KAGVTQTPRYLIKTRGQQVTLSCSPISGHRSVSWYQQTPGQGLQFLFEYFSETQRNKGNFPGRFSGRQFSNSRSEMNVSTLELGDSALYLCASGGSGANRGGELFFGEGSRLTVL.